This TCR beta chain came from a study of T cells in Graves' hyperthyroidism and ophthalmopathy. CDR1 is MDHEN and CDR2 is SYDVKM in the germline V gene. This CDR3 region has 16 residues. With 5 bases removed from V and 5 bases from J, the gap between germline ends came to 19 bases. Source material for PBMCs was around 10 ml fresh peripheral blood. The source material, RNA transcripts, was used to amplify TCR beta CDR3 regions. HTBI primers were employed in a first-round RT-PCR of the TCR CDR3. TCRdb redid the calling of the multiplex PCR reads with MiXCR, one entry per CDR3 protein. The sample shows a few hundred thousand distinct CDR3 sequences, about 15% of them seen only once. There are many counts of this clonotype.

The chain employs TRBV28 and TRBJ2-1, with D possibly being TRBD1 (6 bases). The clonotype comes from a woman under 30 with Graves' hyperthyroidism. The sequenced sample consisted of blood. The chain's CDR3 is CASSPGDARVHNEQFF. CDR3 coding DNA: TGTGCCAGCAGTCCAGGGGACGCGCGTGTCCACAATGAGCAGTTCTTC.